This T cell receptor beta chain was profiled in a study of read filtering for tumor transcriptome and immune sequencing. From roughly 400 ng of RNA, a library with molecular barcoded alpha/delta and beta/gamma adaptors was made. One entry per CDR3 protein, called by TCRdb with MiXCR from the reads. The sample consists of about 45,000 distinct CDR3 sequences, less than 20% of them appearing once. This clonotype was detected many times. The germline gives CDR1 SQVTM, CDR2 ANQGSEA. The CDR3 has 13 residues. The ends lost 7 bases at V and 8 bases at J; junction bases unmatched: 11. Bone marrow was sampled from every patient at the time of active disease.

This chain links TRBV29-1 with TRBJ2-3; 8 nucleotides line up with TRBD2. The TCR was taken from a donor older than 35 with multiple myeloma. Material: a population of CD138-negative cells sorted from bone marrow. In DNA, the CDR3 is TGCAGCGCCGGGCTAGCGGGTCGGGGTACGCAGTATTTT. Amino acid sequence: CSAGLAGRGTQYF.